This T cell receptor (beta chain) was captured by sequencing in a study of response to subunit inactivated influenza vaccine. TCRdb reprocessed the RT-PCR reads with MiXCR, giving one entry per CDR3 protein. The sample consists of about half a million distinct CDR3 sequences, 7.6% of them appearing once. Germline CDR1 is SGDLS and CDR2 is YYNGEE. V lost 4 bases and J lost 6; bases outside the gene matches: 10. The CDR3 is 15 residues long. The TCR sequence derives from a man between 50 and 69 years old who received an inactivated influenza vaccine. The specimen was PBMCs from blood, collected 23 to 25 months after vaccination. V is TRBV9 and J is TRBJ2-1, with 7 bases that match TRBD2. CDR3 sequence (DNA): TGTGCCAGCAGCTCCCGGGACTACGGACCCAATGAGCAGTTCTTC. Amino acid sequence: CASSSRDYGPNEQFF.